This TCR beta chain was observed in a study of T cell responses to AZD1222 COVID-19 vaccine. The CDR3 is 14 amino acids. In germline, CDR1 is SQVTM, CDR2 ANQGSEA. V was cut by 7 bases and J by 4 bases, with 19 bases left in between. As concerns this clone: Its specificity is unknown.

Points from the study as a whole: Per reports, nearly half of all spike-specific TCRs target regions that are unmutated in variants. Vaccine-related CD4 TCRs covered spike, predominating at 160-218 and 743-854.

This table comes from immunoSEQ multiplex PCR, and its TCRdb copy is limited to in-frame clones, with some not included. Of 200,000 to 250,000 clones detected, around 94% appear once; the ten largest clones hold over 1.5%. The input for sequencing was peripheral blood, taken 28 days after the second dose of the MenACWY control vaccine. The sequence came from an adult who received the MenACWY meningococcal vaccine as a control. The chain links TRBV29-1 to TRBJ2-5; D is possibly TRBD2 (7 bases). The CDR3 DNA reads as TGCAGCGCCCTCCTCGCGGGGGCGGGAGAGACCCAGTACTTC. This encodes CSALLAGAGETQYF. The full variable domain, its missing parts supplied by reference TRBV29-1 and TRBJ2-5, is SAVISQKPSRDICQRGTSLTIQCQVDSQVTMMFWYRQQPGQSLTLIATANQGSEATYESGFVIDKFPISRPNLTFSTLTVSNMSPEDSSIYLCSALLAGAGETQYFGPGTRLLVL.